Listed below are T cell receptor beta chains from one sample, sequenced in a study of a mutant IDH1 vaccine in newly diagnosed glioma. Repertoires were generated with immunoSEQ multiplex PCR, while TCRdb's copy carries only in-frame clones and drops some. Among tens of thousands of clones listed, roughly 88% were seen once. Sequences were derived from PBMCs, sampled from a glioma patient treated with radiotherapy, temozolomide or both. The receptors come from a man aged 35-49 years with glioma. Each CDR3 is given with its conserved first and last residue. A D gene is named only where the DNA matches it firmly. Only part of the rows carry a size: once, few, many, or a class if the clone is expanded.

>few|TRBD1|TRBJ1-6|TRBV10-3
CAISGQGYNSPLHF
TGTGCCATCAGCGGACAGGGCTATAATTCACCCCTCCACTTT
>.|TRBD1|TRBJ1-1|TRBV5-1
CASSIQGFNTEAFF
TGCGCCAGCAGCATACAGGGGTTCAACACTGAAGCTTTCTTT
>once|TRBD1|TRBJ2-2|TRBV7-9
CASSPGQGATSANTGELFF
TGTGCCAGCAGCCCTGGACAGGGGGCGACTAGCGCGAACACCGGGGAGCTGTTTTTT
>.|.|TRBJ2-2|TRBV5-1
CASSYVGGADTGELFF
TGCGCCAGCAGCTACGTAGGGGGGGCAGACACCGGGGAGCTGTTTTTT
>.|.|TRBJ2-3|TRBV29-1
CSGKRADTQYF
TGCAGCGGGAAACGTGCAGATACGCAGTATTTT
>.|.|TRBJ1-6|TRBV6-6
CASSYSNHSPLHF
TGTGCCAGCAGTTACTCGAACCATTCACCCCTCCACTTT
>few|.|TRBJ1-1|TRBV30
CAWTDLGDTEAFF
TGTGCCTGGACTGACCTAGGCGACACTGAAGCTTTCTTT
>.|TRBD1|TRBJ2-3|TRBV4-1
CASSHIRQGRRTDTQYF
TGCGCCAGCAGCCATATACGACAGGGTCGTAGGACAGATACGCAGTATTTT
>.|TRBD1|TRBJ1-2|TRBV7-2
CASSLAATGGSGYGYTF
TGTGCCAGCAGCTTAGCGGCAACAGGGGGGTCGGGCTATGGCTACACCTTC
>.|.|TRBJ1-1|TRBV12-5
CASGPHSSLNTEAFF
TGTGCTAGTGGTCCACACAGCTCCCTGAACACTGAAGCTTTCTTT
>.|TRBD2|TRBJ2-7|TRBV6-6
CASSTGLAAEQYF
TGTGCCAGCAGCACCGGACTAGCCGCTGAGCAGTACTTC
>few|TRBD2|TRBJ2-1|TRBV5-4
CASSPGGLAGGHEQFF
TGTGCCAGCAGTCCCGGGGGACTAGCGGGAGGGCATGAGCAGTTCTTC
>.|TRBD2|TRBJ2-3|TRBV6-1
CASRNSGRGTDTQYF
TGTGCCAGCAGAAATAGCGGGCGGGGCACAGATACGCAGTATTTT
>.|TRBD2|TRBJ2-2|TRBV4-3
CASSQKTLWREDGTGELFF
TGCGCCAGCAGCCAAAAGACCCTCTGGCGGGAGGATGGCACCGGGGAGCTGTTTTTT
>few|.|TRBJ1-1|TRBV9
CASSTQRTGNTEAFF
TGTGCCAGCAGCACCCAGCGGACGGGAAACACTGAAGCTTTCTTT
>.|.|TRBJ1-4|TRBV4-3
CASSPQLATNEKLFF
TGCGCCAGCAGCCCGCAGCTTGCAACTAATGAAAAACTGTTTTTT
>.|.|TRBJ2-7|TRBV6-5
CASSPWTDSSYEQYF
TGTGCCAGCAGTCCTTGGACGGACAGCTCCTACGAGCAGTACTTC
>few|.|TRBJ1-1|TRBV20-1
CSAPPRGEAFF
TGCAGTGCTCCCCCGAGAGGAGAAGCTTTCTTT
>once|.|TRBJ1-2|TRBV30
CAWSVGGYTIYGYTF
TGTGCCTGGAGTGTAGGGGGTTATACTATCTATGGCTACACCTTC
>few|TRBD2|TRBJ2-2|TRBV4-1
CASSQDGGGSTAGELFF
TGCGCCAGCAGCCAAGACGGGGGAGGGTCCACGGCCGGGGAGCTGTTTTTT
>.|.|TRBJ2-1|TRBV4-3
CTSSQFGIDNEQFF
TGCACCAGCAGCCAGTTCGGGATTGACAATGAGCAGTTCTTC
>.|.|TRBJ1-2|TRBV4-2
CASSQAVGTPISGYTF
TGTGCCAGCAGCCAAGCCGTTGGGACCCCGATAAGTGGCTACACCTTC
>.|.|TRBJ2-7|TRBV2
CASKIGAIGEQYF
TGTGCCAGCAAAATCGGGGCCATCGGAGAGCAGTACTTC
>.|.|TRBJ1-2|TRBV4-1
CASSQGADANYGYTF
TGCGCCAGCAGCCAAGGGGCCGACGCTAACTATGGCTACACCTTC
>.|.|TRBJ2-7|TRBV5-5
CASSGLAASYEQYF
TGTGCCAGCAGCGGCCTAGCCGCCAGCTACGAGCAGTACTTC
>.|.|TRBJ2-3|TRBV7-2
CASSPYRLGGIPDTQYF
TGTGCCAGCAGCCCCTACCGACTAGGAGGTATCCCAGATACGCAGTATTTT
>.|TRBD1|TRBJ1-2|TRBV5-4
CASSLDLTGGGYTF
TGTGCCAGCAGCTTGGATCTCACAGGGGGCGGCTACACCTTC
>few|.|TRBJ1-1|TRBV6-4
CASSAFGENTEAFF
TGTGCCAGCAGTGCCTTTGGGGAGAACACTGAAGCTTTCTTT
>.|TRBD1|TRBJ1-3|TRBV13
CASSLTGGSLNTIYF
TGTGCCAGCAGCTTAACAGGGGGGAGCTTAAACACCATATATTTT
>medium-sized|.|TRBJ2-3|TRBV9
CASSVGTLSTDTQYF
TGTGCCAGCAGCGTAGGGACACTAAGCACAGATACGCAGTATTTT
>.|.|TRBJ1-5|TRBV5-4
CASSLDRDQPQHF
TGTGCCAGCAGCTTGGACAGGGACCAGCCCCAGCATTTT
>.|.|TRBJ1-5|TRBV10-3
CATSDSNQPQHF
TGTGCCACCTCGGATAGCAATCAGCCCCAGCATTTT
>.|.|TRBJ2-3|TRBV9
CASSVGGHDDTDTQYF
TGTGCCAGCAGCGTAGGGGGACACGATGACACAGATACGCAGTATTTT
>.|TRBD1|TRBJ1-5|TRBV19
CASSIIGTGVSNQPQHF
TGTGCCAGTAGTATTATTGGGACAGGGGTTAGCAATCAGCCCCAGCATTTT
>few|.|TRBJ2-7|TRBV29-1
CSGQGEAYEQYF
TGCAGCGGCCAGGGGGAGGCCTACGAGCAGTACTTC
>.|.|TRBJ1-1|TRBV10-2
CASSMMTGNTEAFF
TGCGCCAGCAGTATGATGACAGGGAACACTGAAGCTTTCTTT
>.|.|TRBJ2-3|TRBV18
CASSPRETTDTQYF
TGTGCCAGCTCACCACGGGAAACCACAGATACGCAGTATTTT
>.|TRBD1|TRBJ2-7|TRBV6-1
CASTSDRGPYEQYF
TGTGCCAGCACTTCTGACAGGGGGCCATACGAGCAGTACTTC
>.|TRBD2|TRBJ2-5|TRBV7-2
CASSLDWASGQETQYF
TGTGCCAGCAGCTTAGACTGGGCTAGCGGGCAAGAGACCCAGTACTTC
>.|.|TRBJ1-6|TRBV7-9
CASSSTRDGNSPLHF
TGTGCCAGCAGCTCCACCCGGGACGGTAATTCACCCCTCCACTTT
>.|.|TRBJ1-6|TRBV2
CASRRDSPLHF
TGTGCCAGCAGAAGGGATTCACCCCTCCACTTT
>.|.|TRBJ1-4|TRBV28
CASTFGGGANEKLFF
TGTGCCAGCACCTTTGGAGGGGGAGCGAATGAAAAACTGTTTTTT
>.|TRBD1|TRBJ2-1|TRBV6-6
CASSDGQGTYNEQFF
TGTGCCAGCAGTGACGGACAGGGAACCTACAATGAGCAGTTCTTC
>.|TRBD2|TRBJ2-2|TRBV7-2
CASSYSGRAPGELFF
TGTGCCAGCAGCTATAGCGGGAGGGCGCCCGGGGAGCTGTTTTTT
>.|TRBD1|TRBJ1-1|TRBV5-6
CASSSLRTGGTEAFF
TGTGCCAGCAGCTCCCTGAGGACAGGGGGGACTGAAGCTTTCTTT
>.|TRBD2|TRBJ2-1|TRBV6-4
CASSVVSGGADEQFF
TGTGCCAGCAGTGTCGTTAGCGGGGGGGCGGATGAGCAGTTCTTC
>.|.|TRBJ1-2|TRBV4-2
CASSSPGRPGGYTF
TGTGCCAGCAGCTCTCCGGGGCGACCCGGGGGCTACACCTTC
>few|.|TRBJ1-1|TRBV30
CAWRRGVSMNTEAFF
TGTGCCTGGAGGAGGGGGGTTTCCATGAACACTGAAGCTTTCTTT
>.|.|TRBJ2-7|TRBV5-1
CASSLQGTYEQYF
TGCGCCAGCAGCTTACAGGGAACCTACGAGCAGTACTTC